This T cell receptor beta chain originates from a study of cytomegalovirus exposure and HLA in healthy donors. Study-wide results and caveats: Roughly even sequencing depth across donors was the assumption behind the presence/absence analyses. Certain indistinguishable V segments, among them TRBV6-2 and TRBV6-3, were excluded.

The V gene's germline CDR1 is MGHRA and CDR2 YSYEKL. The CDR3 runs 13 residues. Trimming pared 4 bases from V and 7 bases from J, leaving 10 bases between. Note on this clone: Antigen specificity is unknown.

PCR used 60 Vbeta primers and 13 Jbeta primers. Generated by immunoSEQ multiplex PCR, the TCRdb table keeps only in-frame clones and is missing some. The data show under 200,000 clones, with over 60% seen just once and approximately 1.4% held by the top ten. This chain joins TRBV4-1 and TRBJ1-4; D unclear. The sequenced sample consisted of PBMCs. The TCR was taken from a girl aged 5-17 years in good health and CMV-seronegative. The CDR3 DNA reads as TGCGCCAGCAGCCTTGTGCGTGGTGAAAAACTGTTTTTT. Protein sequence: CASSLVRGEKLFF.